This record concerns one TCR beta chain sequence. Between the trimmed V and J ends, which lost 1 base and 2 bases, there was a span of 8 bases. This CDR3 has 15 amino acids. Germline-derived CDR1 and CDR2 are SGHVS and FNYEAQ. This entry belongs to a study of identical twins. Template switching added a universal primer site; cDNA carried unique molecular identifiers. TCRdb ran MiXCR on the 5' RACE reads and lists one entry per CDR3 protein. This sample carries some 900,000 distinct CDR3 sequences, roughly an eighth of them seen once, and the ten largest clones take around 1.6%. These sequences were also reported in another study, on yellow fever vaccine responses in identical twins.

The sequence was collected from a woman in her late teens or twenties in good health. The chain employs TRBV7-6 and TRBJ2-2, with D perhaps matching TRBD1 or TRBD2 (5 bases each). The specimen was PBMCs. The CDR3 DNA sequence: TGTGCCAGCAGCTTAGGAAGGGACAACACCGGGGAGCTGTTTTTT. Translation gives CASSLGRDNTGELFF.